These 11 T cell receptor beta chains came from one sample sequenced in a study of identifying expanded T cells in peripheral blood (dated by TCRdb to the late 2010s). The protocol used for the library was the immunoSEQ multiplex PCR assay. Not all clones reach the TCRdb copy of this immuneACCESS table, which keeps in-frame sequences only. Checked studies attribute under half of the gap to unresolved V genes and leave the rest unexplained. The sample table records about 100,000 clones; around 90% of these occur just once. The ten largest make up 17% of the sample. Sample: blood. The receptor source for this set is a person aged 18 to 70 in good health.

This chain joins TRBV19 and TRBJ2-5; TRBD2 matches 7 bases. The CDR3 is made up of 13 amino acids. Germline values: CDR1 LNHDA, CDR2 SQIVND (reference sequence). V lost 8 bases to trimming and J lost 1 base; unmatched junction nucleotides: 4. The CDR3 here is CASQRGPQETQYF. Written as DNA, the CDR3 is TGTGCCAGTCAGCGGGGACCCCAAGAGACCCAGTACTTC.

The genes are TRBV27 and TRBJ2-3, with D tentatively TRBD2 (6 bases). The CDR3 is 13 residues long. Germline values: CDR1 MNHEY, CDR2 SMNVEV (reference sequence). V gave up 4 bases and J gave up 5 bases, with 10 bases separating them. The CDR3 nucleotides read TGTGCCAGCAGTTCTTATAGCGGAGATACGCAGTATTTT. It specifies CASSSYSGDTQYF.

V is TRBV5-4 and J is TRBJ2-7; TRBD1 aligns across 9 bases. The J segment lost 7 bases and the V segment lost 4 bases, leaving 15 bases of the junction unmatched. The CDR3 extends over 16 amino acids. Germline CDR1 reads SGHNT; CDR2 reads YYREEE (reference sequence). Here the CDR3 DNA reads TGTGCCAGCAGCCCCCCGGGACAGGGCTCGTTCGGGGAGCAGTACTTC. Translated, it gives CASSPPGQGSFGEQYF. Drawing the rest from reference TRBV5-4 and TRBJ2-7, the complete variable domain is ETGVTQSPTHLIKTRGQQVTLRCSSQSGHNTVSWYQQALGQGPQFIFQYYREEENGRGNFPPRFSGLQFPNYSSELNVNALELDDSALYLCASSPPGQGSFGEQYFGPGTRLTVT.

The chain couples TRBV25-1 to TRBJ1-3; 8 bases are a match to TRBD1. The CDR3 covers 17 residues. CDR1 is MGHDK, CDR2 SYGVNS, per germline. V lost 0 bases to trimming and J lost 3 bases; unmatched junction nucleotides: 7. In DNA, the CDR3 is TGTGCCAGCAGTGAATACACGGGACAGGATTTTGGAAACACCATATATTTT. It specifies CASSEYTGQDFGNTIYF. The whole variable domain, remainder taken from reference TRBV25-1 and TRBJ1-3, is EADIYQTPRYLVIGTGKKITLECSQTMGHDKMYWYQQDPGMELHLIHYSYGVNSTEKGDLSSESTVSRIRTEHFPLTLESARPSHTSQYLCASSEYTGQDFGNTIYFGEGSWLTVV.

The chain has TRBV4-3 and TRBJ2-1; no clear D. The CDR3 spans 17 residues. CDR1 and CDR2 from the germline V gene are LGHNA and YSLEER. The ends were cut back, 0 bases at V and 0 bases at J, with 12 bases in the middle. CDR3 DNA: TGCGCCAGCAGCCAAGATGTGCCCAGGAGCTCCTACAATGAGCAGTTCTTC. This encodes CASSQDVPRSSYNEQFF.

J is TRBJ1-2 and V is TRBV27; possibly TRBD1 for D (5 bases). CDR1 and CDR2 (germline): MNHEY, SMNVEV (reference sequence). Trimming cost V 6 bases and J 4 bases, with 15 bases left between them. The CDR3 is 14 residues long. The CDR3 coding sequence is TGTGCCAGCAGCCCCCGGCCAAGGGGCTATGGCTACACCTTC. It codes for CASSPRPRGYGYTF.

This chain joins TRBV4-3 and TRBJ2-1, with D possibly being TRBD2 (5 bases). This CDR3 is built from 15 residues. Trimming shortened V by 2 bases and J by 7 bases, and 15 bases separated the two germline ends. CDR1 is LGHNA, CDR2 YSLEER, per germline. CDR3 region: CASSQFYSERNEQFF. As DNA, the CDR3 is TGCGCCAGCAGCCAATTTTATTCGGAGCGGAATGAGCAGTTCTTC.

This clone was observed a single time. The chain carries TRBV18 and TRBJ2-5, with 8 bases matching TRBD2. V lost 3 bases and J lost 1; bases outside the gene matches: 10. The CDR3 extends over 17 amino acids. The germline V gene encodes CDR1 KGHSH and CDR2 LQKENI. CDR3 nucleotides: TGTGCCAGCTCACCGGGTAGCCGGGGGGGCCTCCAAGAGACCCAGTACTTC. Translation: CASSPGSRGGLQETQYF.

This clone occurred once. The gene calls are TRBV19 and TRBJ1-5; TRBD1 is a possible D gene (6 bases). The CDR3 runs to 14 residues. Germline V gene data show CDR1 as LNHDA and CDR2 as SQIVND (reference sequence). V lost 9 bases, J lost 4 bases, and 16 bases lay in between. The CDR3 DNA follows: TGTGCCAGCTCAGGGTATAGGGGGAATCAGCCCCAGCATTTT. Encoded protein: CASSGYRGNQPQHF.

This clone has only one observation. This chain links TRBV12-2 with TRBJ2-1; TRBD2 reflects the table's D call only, with no check against the DNA. TRBV12-2 is classified as a pseudogene. The CDR3 is 17 amino acids. The CDR3 reads CASRLRLHQSGGNEQFF. CDR3 DNA: TGTGCAAGTCGCTTACGACTACACCAGAGCGGGGGCAATGAGCAGTTCTTC.

This chain uses TRBV25-1 with TRBJ2-1; D may be TRBD2 (6 bases). This CDR3 region has 14 residues. V was trimmed by 5 bases and J by 4 bases, leaving 12 bases between them. The germline CDR1 and CDR2 sequences are MGHDK and SYGVNS. The CDR3 DNA is TGTGCCAGCAGTCCGGCGGGGTCGTACAATGAGCAGTTCTTC. Protein: CASSPAGSYNEQFF.